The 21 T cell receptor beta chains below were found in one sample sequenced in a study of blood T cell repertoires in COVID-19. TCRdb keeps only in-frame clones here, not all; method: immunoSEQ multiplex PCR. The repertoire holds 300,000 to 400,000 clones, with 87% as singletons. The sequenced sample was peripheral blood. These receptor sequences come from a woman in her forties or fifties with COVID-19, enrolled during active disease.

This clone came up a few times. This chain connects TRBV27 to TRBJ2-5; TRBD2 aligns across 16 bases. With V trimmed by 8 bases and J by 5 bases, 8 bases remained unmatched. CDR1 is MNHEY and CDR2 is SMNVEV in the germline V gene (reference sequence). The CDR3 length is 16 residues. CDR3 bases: TGTGCCAGCGCAGGGACTAGCGGGAGGGCCCGGGAGACCCAGTACTTC. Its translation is CASAGTSGRARETQYF.

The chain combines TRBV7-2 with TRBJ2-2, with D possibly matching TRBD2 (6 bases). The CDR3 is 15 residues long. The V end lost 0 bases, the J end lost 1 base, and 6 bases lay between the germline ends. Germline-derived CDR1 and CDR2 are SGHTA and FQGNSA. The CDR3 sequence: CASSLASGNTGELFF. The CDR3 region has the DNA TGTGCCAGCAGCTTAGCTAGCGGGAACACCGGGGAGCTGTTTTTT.

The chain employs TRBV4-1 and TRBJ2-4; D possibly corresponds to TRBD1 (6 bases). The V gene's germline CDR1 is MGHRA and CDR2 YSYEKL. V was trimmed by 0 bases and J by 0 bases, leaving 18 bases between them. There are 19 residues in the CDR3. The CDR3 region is CASSQDVTAPGVAKNIQYF. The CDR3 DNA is TGCGCCAGCAGCCAAGATGTCACAGCCCCAGGGGTAGCCAAAAACATTCAGTACTTC.

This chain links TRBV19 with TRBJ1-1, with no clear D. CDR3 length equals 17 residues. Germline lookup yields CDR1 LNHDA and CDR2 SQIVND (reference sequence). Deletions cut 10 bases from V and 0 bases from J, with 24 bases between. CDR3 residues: CATTQRIDWRMNTEAFF. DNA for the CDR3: TGTGCCACCACCCAGCGAATCGATTGGAGGATGAACACTGAAGCTTTCTTT.

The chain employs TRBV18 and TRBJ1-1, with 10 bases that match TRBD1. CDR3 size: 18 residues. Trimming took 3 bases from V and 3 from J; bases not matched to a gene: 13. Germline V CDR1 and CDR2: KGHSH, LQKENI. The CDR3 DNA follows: TGTGCCAGCTCACCCAGCGCGGACAGGGGGAGATACGACACTGAAGCTTTCTTT. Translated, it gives CASSPSADRGRYDTEAFF.

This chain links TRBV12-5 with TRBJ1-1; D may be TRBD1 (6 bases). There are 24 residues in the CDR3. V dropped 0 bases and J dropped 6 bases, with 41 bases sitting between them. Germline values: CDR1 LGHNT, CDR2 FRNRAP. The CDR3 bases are TGTGCTAGTGGTTTGGTACAAGAGTTCTGGCGGGGGCCCGCTGCCGTACCCCGACTACCTGAAGCTTTCTTT. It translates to CASGLVQEFWRGPAAVPRLPEAFF.

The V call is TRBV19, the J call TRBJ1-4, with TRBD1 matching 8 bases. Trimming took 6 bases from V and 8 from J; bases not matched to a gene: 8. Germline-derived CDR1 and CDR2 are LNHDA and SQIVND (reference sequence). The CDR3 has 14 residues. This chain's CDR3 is CASSRTGWAEKLFF. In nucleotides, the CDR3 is TGTGCCAGTAGCAGGACAGGGTGGGCGGAAAAACTGTTTTTT.

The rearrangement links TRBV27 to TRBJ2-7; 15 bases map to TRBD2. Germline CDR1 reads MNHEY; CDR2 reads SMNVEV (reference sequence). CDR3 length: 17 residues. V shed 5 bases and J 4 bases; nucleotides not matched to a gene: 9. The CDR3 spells CASSRGLAGGPGYEQYF. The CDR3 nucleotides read TGTGCCAGCAGTAGAGGACTAGCGGGAGGGCCAGGGTACGAGCAGTACTTC.

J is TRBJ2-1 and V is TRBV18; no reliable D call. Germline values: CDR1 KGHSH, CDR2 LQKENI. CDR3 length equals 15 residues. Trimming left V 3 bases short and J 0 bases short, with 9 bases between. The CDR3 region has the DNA TGTGCCAGCTCACCGAGGCCCGACTCCTACAATGAGCAGTTCTTC. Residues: CASSPRPDSYNEQFF.

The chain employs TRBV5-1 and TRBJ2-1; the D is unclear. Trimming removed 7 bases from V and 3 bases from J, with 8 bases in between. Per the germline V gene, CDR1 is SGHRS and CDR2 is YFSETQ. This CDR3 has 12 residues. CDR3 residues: CASAASYNEQFF. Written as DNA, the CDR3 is TGCGCCAGCGCGGCTAGCTACAATGAGCAGTTCTTC.

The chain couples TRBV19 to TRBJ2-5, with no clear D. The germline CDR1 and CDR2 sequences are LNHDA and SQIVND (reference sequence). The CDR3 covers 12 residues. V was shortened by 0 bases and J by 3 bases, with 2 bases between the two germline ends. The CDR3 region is CASSIDKETQYF. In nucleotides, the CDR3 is TGTGCCAGTAGTATAGATAAAGAGACCCAGTACTTC.

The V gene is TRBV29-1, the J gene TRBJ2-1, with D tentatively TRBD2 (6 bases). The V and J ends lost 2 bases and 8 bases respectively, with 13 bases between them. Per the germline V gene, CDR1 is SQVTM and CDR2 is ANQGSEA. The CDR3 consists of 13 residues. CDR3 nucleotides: TGCAGCGTTGAATTGCGGGGTGGCGATGAGCAGTTCTTC. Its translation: CSVELRGGDEQFF.

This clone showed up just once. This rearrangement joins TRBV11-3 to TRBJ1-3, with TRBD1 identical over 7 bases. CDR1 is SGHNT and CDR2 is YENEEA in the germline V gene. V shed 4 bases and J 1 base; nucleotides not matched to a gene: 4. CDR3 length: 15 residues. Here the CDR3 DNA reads TGTGCCAGCAGCTCCGGGACAGTATCTGGAAACACCATATATTTT. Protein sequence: CASSSGTVSGNTIYF.

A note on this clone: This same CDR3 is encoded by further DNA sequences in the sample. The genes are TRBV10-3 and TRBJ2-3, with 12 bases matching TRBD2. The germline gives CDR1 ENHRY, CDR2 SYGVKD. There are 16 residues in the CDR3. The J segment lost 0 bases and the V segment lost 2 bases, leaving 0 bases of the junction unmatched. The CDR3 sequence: CAISEGLAGSTDTQYF. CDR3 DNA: TGTGCCATCAGTGAGGGACTAGCGGGGAGCACAGATACGCAGTATTTT.

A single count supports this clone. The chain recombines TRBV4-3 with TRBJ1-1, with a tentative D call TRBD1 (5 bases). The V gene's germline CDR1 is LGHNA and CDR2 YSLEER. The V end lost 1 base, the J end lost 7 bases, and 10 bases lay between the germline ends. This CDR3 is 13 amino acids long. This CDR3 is CASSQGRDDEAFF. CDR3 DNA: TGCGCCAGCAGCCAAGGCAGGGATGATGAAGCTTTCTTT.

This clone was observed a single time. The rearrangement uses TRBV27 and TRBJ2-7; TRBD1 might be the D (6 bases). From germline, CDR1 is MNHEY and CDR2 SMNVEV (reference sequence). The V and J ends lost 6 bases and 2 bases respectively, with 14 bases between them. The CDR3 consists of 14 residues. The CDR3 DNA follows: TGTGCCAGCAGACAACAGGGAGCCCCCTACGAGCAGTACTTC. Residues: CASRQQGAPYEQYF.

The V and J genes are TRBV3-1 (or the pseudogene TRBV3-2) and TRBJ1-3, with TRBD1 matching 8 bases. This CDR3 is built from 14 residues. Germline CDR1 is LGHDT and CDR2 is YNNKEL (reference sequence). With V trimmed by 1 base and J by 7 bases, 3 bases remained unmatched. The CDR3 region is CASSQGQGWNTIYF. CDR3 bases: TGTGCCAGCAGCCAAGGACAGGGGTGGAACACCATATATTTT.

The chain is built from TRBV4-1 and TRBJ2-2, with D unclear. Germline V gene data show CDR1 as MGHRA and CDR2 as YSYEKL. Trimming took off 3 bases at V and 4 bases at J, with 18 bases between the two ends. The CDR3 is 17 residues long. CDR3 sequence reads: CASSQAEKASGTGELFF. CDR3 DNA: TGCGCCAGCAGCCAGGCAGAAAAAGCGTCGGGCACCGGGGAGCTGTTTTTT.

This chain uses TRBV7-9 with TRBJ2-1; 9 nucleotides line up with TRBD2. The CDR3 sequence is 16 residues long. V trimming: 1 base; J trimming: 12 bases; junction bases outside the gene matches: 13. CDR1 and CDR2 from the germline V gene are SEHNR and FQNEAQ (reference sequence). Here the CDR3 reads CASSLVAGAGGSGQFF. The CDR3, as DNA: TGTGCCAGCAGCTTAGTCGCTGGAGCGGGAGGATCAGGGCAGTTCTTC.

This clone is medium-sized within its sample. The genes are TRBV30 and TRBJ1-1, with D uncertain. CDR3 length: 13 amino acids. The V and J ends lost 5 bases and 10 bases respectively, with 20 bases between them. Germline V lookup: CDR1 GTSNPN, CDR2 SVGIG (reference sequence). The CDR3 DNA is TGTGCCTGGGCAAAGTCGACCGCGACGGGAGCTTTCTTT. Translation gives CAWAKSTATGAFF.

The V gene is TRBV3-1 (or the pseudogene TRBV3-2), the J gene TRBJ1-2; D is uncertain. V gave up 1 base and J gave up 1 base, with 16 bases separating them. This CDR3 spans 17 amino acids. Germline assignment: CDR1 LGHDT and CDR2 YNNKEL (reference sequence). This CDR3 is CASSQARGREINYGYTF. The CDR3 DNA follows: TGTGCCAGCAGCCAAGCGCGGGGTAGGGAAATTAACTATGGCTACACCTTC.